This passage covers 13 T cell receptor beta chains from one sample sequenced in a study of shared clonotypes between healthy human individuals. Only in-frame clones appear in the TCRdb table, and some are missing; sequencing was by immunoSEQ multiplex PCR. The table shows 450,000 to 600,000 clones, with approximately 79% occurring only once. Sequencing used PBMCs. The receptors stem from a woman aged 40 to 49 in good health. Some clones in this sample may be carry-over from other donors' samples.

The chain links TRBV7-2 to TRBJ2-7, with TRBD2 as a possible D gene (5 bases). V was clipped by 3 bases and J by 4 bases, with 16 bases between them. The CDR3 extends over 15 amino acids. Per germline, CDR1 SGHTA and CDR2 FQGNSA. The CDR3 is CASSFSGGDGYEQYF. The CDR3 nucleotides read TGTGCCAGCAGCTTCTCTGGAGGCGATGGGTACGAGCAGTACTTC.

This clone was observed a handful of times. The chain is built from TRBV28 and TRBJ1-4; no clear D gene. With 2 bases removed from V and 5 bases from J, the gap between germline ends came to 3 bases. CDR1 and CDR2 from the germline V gene are MDHEN and SYDVKM. There are 12 residues in the CDR3. CDR3 in DNA: TGTGCCAGCAGTTTAGGGAATGAAAAACTGTTTTTT. Translating gives CASSLGNEKLFF.

The V gene is TRBV4-2, the J gene TRBJ2-3; 7 bases align to TRBD2. This CDR3 spans 16 amino acids. Germline V gives CDR1 LGHNA, CDR2 YNFKEQ. After removal of 4 bases from V and 3 bases from J, the junction contained 10 bases not matched to a gene. The CDR3 region has the DNA TGTGCCAGCAGCCCGACCCGGGACTACAAAACAGATACGCAGTATTTT. As protein: CASSPTRDYKTDTQYF.

The V call is TRBV10-2, the J call TRBJ2-7, with 8 bases lining up with TRBD2. V shed 4 bases and J 0 bases; nucleotides not matched to a gene: 5. CDR3 length: 15 residues. CDR1 and CDR2 (germline): WSHSY, SAAADI. This CDR3 is CASSVSGTRSYEQYF. CDR3 DNA sequence: TGCGCCAGCAGTGTTAGCGGGACCCGCTCCTACGAGCAGTACTTC.

This chain connects TRBV6-6 to TRBJ2-7, with TRBD2 identical over 9 bases. The CDR3 is 15 amino acids. V lost 2 bases, J lost 4 bases, and 6 bases stayed unmatched. Germline CDR1 MNHNY, CDR2 SVGAGI (reference sequence). The CDR3 coding sequence is TGTGCCAGCAGTTACGAGGCGGGAGGGCCGTACGAGCAGTACTTC. Translating it yields CASSYEAGGPYEQYF.

This chain joins TRBV28 and TRBJ2-7; 11 nucleotides line up with TRBD1. The germline V gene encodes CDR1 MDHEN and CDR2 SYDVKM. J was trimmed by 3 bases and V by 6 bases; bases with no gene match: 1. The CDR3 sequence is 13 residues long. The CDR3 reads CASRGTGGYEQYF. The CDR3 coding sequence is TGTGCCAGCAGGGGGACAGGGGGCTACGAGCAGTACTTC.

This rearrangement joins TRBV7-2 to TRBJ2-5, with TRBD2 matching over 9 bases. The CDR3 has 14 amino acids. CDR1 is SGHTA, CDR2 FQGNSA, per germline. J was trimmed by 4 bases and V by 4 bases; bases with no gene match: 4. The CDR3 here is CASSSGLATETQYF. The CDR3 bases are TGTGCCAGCAGCTCGGGACTAGCCACAGAGACCCAGTACTTC. Looking up the rest from reference TRBV7-2 and TRBJ2-5 gives the full variable domain: GAGVSQSPSNKVTEKGKDVELRCDPISGHTALYWYRQSLGQGLEFLIYFQGNSAPDKSGLPSDRFSAERTGGSVSTLTIQRTQQEDSAVYLCASSSGLATETQYFGPGTRLLVL.

This clone was seen a handful of times. This sequence joins TRBV7-6 and TRBJ2-3, with 7 bases aligning to TRBD2. The CDR3 contains 17 residues. V dropped 2 bases and J dropped 0; count of bases not matched to a gene: 8. Germline lookup yields CDR1 SGHVS and CDR2 FNYEAQ. This chain's CDR3 is CASSLMGRGASTDTQYF. The CDR3, as DNA: TGTGCCAGCAGCTTAATGGGGAGGGGAGCTAGCACAGATACGCAGTATTTT.

The V gene is TRBV19, the J gene TRBJ2-7; the D gene is possibly TRBD1 (6 bases). Germline V gives CDR1 LNHDA, CDR2 SQIVND (reference sequence). The V end was cut by 5 bases, the J end by 0 bases, with 11 bases between. This CDR3 spans 14 amino acids. Here the CDR3 reads CASSGTQSSYEQYF. CDR3 DNA sequence: TGTGCCAGTAGTGGGACACAGAGCTCCTACGAGCAGTACTTC.

Many counts were recorded for this clone. The V call is TRBV7-9, the J call TRBJ2-2; the match to TRBD2 covers 8 bases. The V gene end was trimmed by 3 bases and the J gene end by 0 bases; junction bases not matched to a gene: 0. This CDR3 has 15 residues. The V gene's germline CDR1 is SEHNR and CDR2 FQNEAQ (reference sequence). This CDR3 is CASSLTSANTGELFF. In nucleotides, the CDR3 is TGTGCCAGCAGCTTGACTAGCGCGAACACCGGGGAGCTGTTTTTT. The whole variable domain, remainder taken from reference TRBV7-9 and TRBJ2-2, is DTGVSQNPRHKITKRGQNVTFRCDPISEHNRLYWYRQTLGQGPEFLTYFQNEAQLEKSRLLSDRFSAERPKGSFSTLEIQRTEQGDSAMYLCASSLTSANTGELFFGEGSRLTVL.

This clone was picked up many times. The chain employs TRBV10-1 and TRBJ1-3, with a tentative D call TRBD1 (6 bases). Germline assignment: CDR1 WNHNN and CDR2 SYGVQD (reference sequence). CDR3 size: 16 residues. The V end was cut by 2 bases, the J end by 2 bases, with 13 bases between. The CDR3 spells CASSEADRRTGNTIYF. The CDR3 region has the DNA TGCGCCAGCAGTGAGGCCGACAGGCGCACTGGAAACACCATATATTTT.

This chain uses TRBV4-3 with TRBJ1-1; D gene ambiguous. Trimming cost V 6 bases and J 3 bases, with 17 bases left between them. The CDR3 is made up of 15 amino acids. Germline V lookup: CDR1 LGHNA, CDR2 YSLEER. The DNA of the CDR3 is TGCGCCAGCAGTCAGGACTGGAAAGGGTACACTGAAGCTTTCTTT. Its translation: CASSQDWKGYTEAFF.

The chain employs TRBV15 and TRBJ1-5; a possible D gene is TRBD1 (5 bases). The CDR3 spans 14 residues. Germline lookup yields CDR1 LNHNV and CDR2 YYDKDF (reference sequence). V lost 0 bases to trimming and J lost 6 bases, with 9 bases between them. As DNA, the CDR3 is TGTGCCACCAGCAGAGATCTTGGGGGTCAGCCCCAGCATTTT. It translates to CATSRDLGGQPQHF.